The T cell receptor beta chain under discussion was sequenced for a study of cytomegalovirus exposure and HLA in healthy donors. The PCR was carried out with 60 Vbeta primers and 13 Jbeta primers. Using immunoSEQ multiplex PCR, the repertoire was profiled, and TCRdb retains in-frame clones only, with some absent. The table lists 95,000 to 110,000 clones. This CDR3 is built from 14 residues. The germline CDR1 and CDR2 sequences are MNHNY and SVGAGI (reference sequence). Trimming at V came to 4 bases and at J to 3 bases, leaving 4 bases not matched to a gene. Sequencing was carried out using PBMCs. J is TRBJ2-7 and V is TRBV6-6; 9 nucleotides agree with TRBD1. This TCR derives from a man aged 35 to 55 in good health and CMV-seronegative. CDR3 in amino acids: CASSFRTGDYEQYF. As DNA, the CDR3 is TGTGCCAGCAGTTTTCGGACAGGGGACTACGAGCAGTACTTC.